This is a list of T cell receptor beta chains from one sample in a study of blood T cell repertoires in COVID-19. Only in-frame clones appear in the TCRdb table, and some are missing; sequencing was by immunoSEQ multiplex PCR. The sample holds 450,000 to 500,000 clones, about 85% seen once. The specimen was PBMCs or T cells enriched from blood (not recorded which). The receptors were gathered from a woman in her fifties or sixties who had recovered from COVID-19. Both conserved end residues are part of each CDR3. The D gene is left open where the match is weak. Only some rows state a clone size, as once, few, many or a class for expanded clones.

v_call	clone_size	d_call	j_call	cdr3_aa	cdr3_nt
TRBV5-4	-	-	TRBJ1-2	CASSLTGLRGYTF	TGTGCCAGCAGCTTGACAGGTTTGCGTGGCTACACCTTC
TRBV6-5	-	-	TRBJ2-3	CASRLGAGDTQYF	TGTGCGTCCCGCCTGGGGGCCGGAGATACGCAGTATTTT
TRBV6-5	-	-	TRBJ2-6	CASSFSFFSGANVLTF	TGTGCCAGCAGTTTTTCCTTTTTCTCTGGGGCCAACGTCCTGACTTTC
TRBV11-2	-	TRBD1	TRBJ1-5	CASSPGQGGNQPQHF	TGTGCCAGCAGCCCGGGACAGGGGGGCAATCAGCCCCAGCATTTT
TRBV2	once	TRBD1	TRBJ1-2	CASSGQGARNGGYTF	TGTGCCAGCAGTGGACAGGGGGCGCGGAATGGTGGCTACACCTTC
TRBV2	-	-	TRBJ2-2	CASRDGHFNTGELFF	TGTGCCAGCAGAGATGGACACTTCAACACCGGGGAGCTGTTTTTT
TRBV24-1	-	TRBD1	TRBJ2-1	CATSGTGGYNEQFF	TGTGCCACCAGTGGGACAGGGGGCTACAATGAGCAGTTCTTC
TRBV4-1	-	TRBD1	TRBJ1-5	CASSQRTGVDGNQPQHF	TGCGCCAGCAGCCAAAGGACAGGGGTAGACGGCAATCAGCCCCAGCATTTT
TRBV9	-	-	TRBJ2-2	CASSPSVRHTGELFF	TGTGCCAGCAGCCCCTCAGTGCGGCACACCGGGGAGCTGTTTTTT
TRBV3-1/TRBV3-2	-	-	TRBJ2-2	CASRREGSTGELFF	TGTGCCAGCCGCCGTGAGGGTTCGACCGGGGAGCTGTTTTTT
TRBV18	-	-	TRBJ2-2	CASLRQGRANTGELFF	TGTGCCAGCTTACGGCAAGGGCGGGCGAACACCGGGGAGCTGTTTTTT
TRBV19	-	TRBD1	TRBJ1-1	CARHPGQGAGTEAFF	TGTGCCAGACACCCGGGACAGGGGGCGGGAACTGAAGCTTTCTTT
TRBV18	once	-	TRBJ1-1	CASSRLPKGNPNTEAFF	TGTGCCAGCTCACGACTCCCAAAAGGAAACCCGAACACTGAAGCTTTCTTT
TRBV30	-	TRBD2	TRBJ2-1	CAWSVYGRWFF	TGTGCCTGGAGTGTATACGGGAGGTGGTTCTTC
TRBV7-8	-	-	TRBJ1-2	CASSLRSGDYGYTF	TGTGCCAGCAGCTTAAGGTCGGGGGACTATGGCTACACCTTC
TRBV11-3	-	TRBD2	TRBJ2-2	CASSSGGVNTGELFF	TGTGCCAGCAGCTCCGGGGGGGTGAACACCGGGGAGCTGTTTTTT
TRBV3-1/TRBV3-2	-	TRBD1	TRBJ1-5	CASSVTGQPQHF	TGTGCCAGCAGCGTGACAGGGCAGCCCCAGCATTTT
TRBV11-2	-	TRBD1	TRBJ1-6	CASSQNRGGTGGLYSPLHF	TGTGCCAGCAGCCAGAATAGAGGGGGGACAGGGGGCTTGTATTCACCCCTCCACTTT
TRBV24-1	few	-	TRBJ1-4	CATSDPRDEKLFF	TGTGCCACCAGTGACCCCAGGGATGAAAAACTGTTTTTT
TRBV30	-	-	TRBJ1-3	CAWSVLGNSGNTIYF	TGTGCCTGGAGTGTACTCGGGAACTCTGGAAACACCATATATTTT
TRBV27	once	-	TRBJ2-1	CASSSTGLAYNEQFF	TGTGCCAGCAGTTCCACAGGGTTGGCCTACAATGAGCAGTTCTTC
TRBV6-5	-	-	TRBJ1-5	CASRARTSLNQPQHF	TGTGCCAGCAGAGCTAGGACATCTCTTAATCAGCCCCAGCATTTT
TRBV4-2	-	-	TRBJ1-2	CASSQDVGGYGYTF	TGTGCCAGCAGCCAAGATGTGGGGGGCTATGGCTACACCTTC
TRBV2	-	-	TRBJ2-7	CASSDPTSYEQYF	TGTGCCAGCAGTGACCCCACTTCCTACGAGCAGTACTTC
TRBV12-3/TRBV12-4	-	-	TRBJ1-1	CASSFARGELAFF	TGTGCCAGCAGTTTTGCCAGGGGAGAATTAGCTTTCTTT
TRBV2	-	TRBD1	TRBJ1-5	CASRQGEGSQPQHF	TGTGCCAGCAGGCAGGGGGAAGGATCACAGCCCCAGCATTTT
TRBV30	-	TRBD1	TRBJ1-6	CAWRGTGRPPLHF	TGTGCCTGGAGGGGGACAGGGAGGCCACCCCTCCACTTT
TRBV3-1/TRBV3-2	once	TRBD1	TRBJ1-1	CASGRQGAKTEAFF	TGTGCCAGCGGGAGACAGGGGGCCAAGACTGAAGCTTTCTTT
TRBV30	-	-	TRBJ1-1	CAWSVIQGGSTEAFF	TGTGCCTGGAGTGTAATACAGGGAGGGTCCACTGAAGCTTTCTTT
TRBV6-1	-	-	TRBJ1-5	CASSAVGQNSNQPQHF	TGTGCCAGCAGTGCAGTCGGACAGAATAGCAATCAGCCCCAGCATTTT
TRBV4-2	-	-	TRBJ1-1	CASSQDLRGNTEAFF	TGTGCCAGCAGCCAAGATCTCCGGGGAAACACTGAAGCTTTCTTT
TRBV18	once	TRBD2	TRBJ2-5	CASSPRGLVETQYF	TGTGCCAGCTCACCACGGGGACTAGTTGAGACCCAGTACTTC
TRBV5-1	-	TRBD1	TRBJ1-2	CASSFEGAFGYTF	TGCGCCAGCAGCTTTGAGGGGGCGTTCGGCTACACCTTC
TRBV7-2	-	-	TRBJ1-1	CASSNPSGGRDTEAFF	TGTGCCAGCAGCAACCCTTCCGGGGGGCGCGACACTGAAGCTTTCTTT
TRBV4-2	-	TRBD2	TRBJ2-3	CASSQGSGGAVFTDTQYF	TGTGCCAGCAGCCAAGGTAGCGGGGGGGCCGTATTCACAGATACGCAGTATTTT
TRBV13	-	-	TRBJ1-2	CASSERGQSYGYTF	TGTGCCAGCAGCGAAAGAGGACAGAGCTATGGCTACACCTTC
TRBV24-1	once	-	TRBJ2-4	CATSDSSPGVAKNIQYF	TGTGCCACCAGTGATTCGTCCCCAGGGGTAGCCAAAAACATTCAGTACTTC
TRBV5-1	-	TRBD2	TRBJ2-7	CASSPGGALSSYEQYF	TGCGCCAGCAGCCCCGGGGGGGCGCTTAGCTCCTACGAGCAGTACTTC
TRBV7-9	once	-	TRBJ1-4	CASSLRGAGEKLFF	TGTGCCAGCAGCTTACGGGGGGCTGGTGAAAAACTGTTTTTT
TRBV24-1	-	-	TRBJ2-5	CATSDARSAGETQYF	TGTGCCACCAGTGACGCTCGGTCGGCCGGGGAGACCCAGTACTTC
TRBV4-1	-	-	TRBJ2-3	CASSQARGLSDTQYF	TGCGCCAGCAGCCAAGCCCGGGGATTGTCAGATACGCAGTATTTT